The source of this T cell receptor beta chain is a study of blood T cell repertoires in COVID-19. Study-wide context: Samples taken during acute and convalescent COVID-19 were collected in the United States, Italy and Spain. T cells, B-cell-depleted T cells, or PBMCs provided the cDNA or gDNA that served as material.

This clone has more than one count but fewer than ten. The CDR3 consists of 13 residues. Trimming at V came to 10 bases and at J to 9 bases, leaving 9 bases not matched to a gene. Germline CDR1 and CDR2: LNHDA and SQIVND (reference sequence). The authors' processing: Amplified reference gene primers provided the basis for estimating nucleated cell counts. Repertoires were generated with immunoSEQ multiplex PCR, while TCRdb's copy carries only in-frame clones and drops some. The DNA gave D and trimming, while V, J and clone size come from that table. Of about 43,000 clones listed, approximately 82% are singletons.

The sample taken for sequencing was peripheral blood. This chain joins TRBV19 and TRBJ1-6, with TRBD1 identical over 7 bases. This TCR derives from a woman older than 75 with acute or convalescent COVID-19. Written as DNA, the CDR3 is TGTGCCACATCACAGGGGAGACCTTCACCCCTCCACTTT. Translation: CATSQGRPSPLHF.